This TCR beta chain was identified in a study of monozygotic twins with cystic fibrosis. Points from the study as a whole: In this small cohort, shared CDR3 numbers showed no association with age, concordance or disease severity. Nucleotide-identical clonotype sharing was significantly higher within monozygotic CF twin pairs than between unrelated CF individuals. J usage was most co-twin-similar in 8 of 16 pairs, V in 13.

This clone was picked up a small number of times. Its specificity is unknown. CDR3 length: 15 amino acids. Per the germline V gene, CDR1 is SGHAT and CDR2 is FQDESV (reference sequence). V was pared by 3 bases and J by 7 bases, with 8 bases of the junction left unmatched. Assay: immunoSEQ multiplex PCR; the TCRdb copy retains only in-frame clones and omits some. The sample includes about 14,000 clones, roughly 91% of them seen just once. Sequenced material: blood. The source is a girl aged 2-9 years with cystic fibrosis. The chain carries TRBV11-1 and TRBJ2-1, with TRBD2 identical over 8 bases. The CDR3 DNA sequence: TGTGCCAGCAGCTTTACGGGAGGGCCAAGGAATGAGCAGTTCTTC. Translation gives CASSFTGGPRNEQFF.